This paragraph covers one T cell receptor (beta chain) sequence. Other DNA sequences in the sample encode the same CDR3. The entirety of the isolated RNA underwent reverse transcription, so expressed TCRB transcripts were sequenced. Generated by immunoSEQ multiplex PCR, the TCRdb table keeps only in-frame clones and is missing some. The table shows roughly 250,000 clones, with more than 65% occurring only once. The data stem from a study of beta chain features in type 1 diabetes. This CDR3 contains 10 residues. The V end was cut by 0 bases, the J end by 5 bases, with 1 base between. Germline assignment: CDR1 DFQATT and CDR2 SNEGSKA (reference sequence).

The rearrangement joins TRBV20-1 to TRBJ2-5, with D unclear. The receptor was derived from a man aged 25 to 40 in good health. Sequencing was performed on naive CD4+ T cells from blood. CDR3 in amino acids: CSARDETQYF. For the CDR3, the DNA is TGCAGTGCTAGAGATGAGACCCAGTACTTC.